This is a list of T cell receptor beta chains from one sample in a study of T-cell memory formation after mild COVID-19. TCRdb independently ran MiXCR on the 5' RACE reads; one entry per CDR3 protein. The data hold a few hundred thousand distinct CDR3 sequences, with 7.5% to 10% observed a single time. The source material was PBMCs or a T cell subset sorted from them (not recorded which). The receptors stem from a man aged 18-30 years who had mild COVID-19 (a few samples of this study predate the infection). Cell type and time point are not known. CDR3s include the opening cysteine and the closing phenylalanine or tryptophan. The D gene is left open where the match is weak. Clone size, where shown, is once, few, many, or a class for clones that have expanded.

TRBJ2-3,15,TRBD1,TRBV12-3/TRBV12-4,many,CASSLVGQATDTQYF,TGTGCCAGCAGTTTAGTAGGACAGGCCACAGATACGCAGTATTTT
TRBJ1-1,13,-,TRBV3-1,-,CASSQDFGGHAFF,TGTGCCAGCAGCCAAGATTTCGGGGGCCATGCTTTCTTT
TRBJ2-5,15,TRBD2,TRBV5-1,-,CASSLALAGQETQYF,TGCGCCAGCAGCTTGGCCCTAGCGGGCCAAGAGACCCAGTACTTC
TRBJ1-5,14,-,TRBV7-9,few,CASSSGYQSQPQHF,TGTGCCAGCAGCTCGGGATATCAGAGCCAGCCCCAGCATTTT
TRBJ2-5,14,TRBD1,TRBV23-1,-,CASSPRTGNETQYF,TGCGCCAGCAGCCCCCGGACAGGGAACGAGACCCAGTACTTC
TRBJ1-1,16,-,TRBV7-8,-,CASSLAGTQRNTEAFF,TGTGCCAGCAGCTTAGCGGGTACCCAGAGGAACACTGAAGCTTTCTTT
TRBJ2-3,13,-,TRBV7-7,-,CASSLGPPDTQYF,TGTGCTAGCAGCTTAGGCCCCCCAGATACGCAGTATTTT
TRBJ2-5,15,TRBD2,TRBV5-1,-,CASSLTTSGGETQYF,TGCGCCAGCAGCTTGACAACTAGCGGGGGGGAGACCCAGTACTTC
TRBJ2-1,15,-,TRBV7-9,few,CATRGGASSYNEQFF,TGTGCCACCCGTGGGGGGGCGAGCTCCTACAATGAGCAGTTCTTC
TRBJ1-2,14,-,TRBV2,-,CASSKTGGRYGYTF,TGTGCCAGCAGTAAGACAGGTGGGAGGTATGGCTACACCTTC
TRBJ2-7,15,-,TRBV9,-,CASSPQIGAGYEQYF,TGTGCCAGCAGCCCACAAATTGGGGCAGGCTACGAGCAGTACTTC
TRBJ1-5,12,-,TRBV7-2,few,CASSHSNQPQHF,TGTGCCAGCAGCCATAGCAATCAGCCCCAGCATTTT
TRBJ2-5,15,TRBD1,TRBV29-1,-,CSAEGTVKNQETQYF,TGCAGCGCCGAGGGGACAGTAAAGAATCAAGAGACCCAGTACTTC
TRBJ2-2,12,-,TRBV29-1,few,CSVESGAGELFF,TGCAGCGTTGAAAGTGGGGCCGGGGAGCTGTTTTTT
TRBJ2-1,16,-,TRBV5-1,few,CASSLATGNSYNEQFF,TGCGCCAGCAGCCTGGCTACAGGTAACTCCTACAATGAGCAGTTCTTC
TRBJ2-3,17,TRBD2,TRBV4-1,few,CASSQDRSGGPTDTQYF,TGCGCCAGCAGCCAAGATCGCAGCGGGGGACCCACAGATACGCAGTATTTT
TRBJ2-3,17,-,TRBV27,few,CASSFVTEAGDLDTQYF,TGTGCCAGCAGTTTCGTCACTGAAGCAGGGGATTTGGATACGCAGTATTTT
TRBJ1-1,13,-,TRBV6-5,few,CASRRTMNTEAFF,TGTGCCAGCAGAAGGACGATGAACACTGAAGCTTTCTTT
TRBJ2-5,14,-,TRBV5-1,-,CASSLEPSLETQYF,TGCGCCAGCAGCTTGGAGCCTAGCTTAGAGACCCAGTACTTC
TRBJ1-3,18,-,TRBV6-5,few,CASSYSIRTVISGNTIYF,TGTGCCAGCAGTTACTCTATTCGGACGGTGATCTCTGGAAACACCATATATTTT
TRBJ1-1,13,-,TRBV4-1,once,CASSQEGLPEAFF,TGCGCCAGCAGCCAAGAGGGTTTACCTGAAGCTTTCTTT
TRBJ1-5,12,-,TRBV29-1,many,CSVGEFLQPQHF,TGCAGCGTTGGCGAGTTCCTCCAGCCCCAGCATTTT
TRBJ1-2,16,-,TRBV7-2,few,CASSPGTGDIYAGYTF,TGTGCCAGCAGCCCCGGGACGGGAGATATCTATGCGGGCTACACCTTC
TRBJ2-4,16,TRBD1,TRBV7-9,few,CASSQGDSPKADIQYF,TGTGCCAGCAGCCAGGGGGACAGCCCCAAGGCGGACATTCAGTACTTC
TRBJ2-1,16,TRBD2,TRBV5-1,few,CASSLGPSGGDNEQFF,TGCGCCAGCAGCTTGGGTCCTAGCGGGGGGGACAATGAGCAGTTCTTC
TRBJ1-1,17,-,TRBV4-1,-,CASSQDLLRQKNTEAFF,TGCGCCAGCAGCCAAGATCTACTACGGCAGAAGAACACTGAAGCTTTCTTT
TRBJ2-3,14,TRBD2,TRBV24-1,few,CATSDGGASDTQYF,TGTGCCACCAGTGACGGGGGGGCATCAGATACGCAGTATTTT
TRBJ2-6,15,-,TRBV6-5,few,CASSPRRSGANVLTF,TGTGCCAGCAGCCCCCGACGCTCTGGGGCCAACGTCCTGACTTTC
TRBJ2-5,15,-,TRBV11-3,few,CASSFGAPGVGTQYF,TGTGCCAGCAGCTTTGGGGCGCCGGGGGTTGGGACCCAGTACTTC
TRBJ2-2,15,-,TRBV6-1,-,CASRRTVENTGELFF,TGTGCCAGCCGGAGGACAGTGGAAAACACCGGGGAGCTGTTTTTT
TRBJ2-3,15,TRBD1,TRBV5-4,-,CASSSRDRATDTQYF,TGTGCCAGCAGCTCGAGGGACAGGGCAACAGATACGCAGTATTTT
TRBJ1-6,16,TRBD1,TRBV7-2,few,CASSPAGTAYNSPLHF,TGTGCCAGCAGCCCAGCCGGGACAGCTTATAATTCACCCCTCCACTTT
TRBJ1-1,13,-,TRBV29-1,-,CSGRWGQISEAFF,TGCAGCGGCCGGTGGGGCCAGATCTCTGAAGCTTTCTTT
TRBJ1-1,14,-,TRBV12-3/TRBV12-4,few,CASSSSDTNTEAFF,TGTGCCAGCAGTTCCTCGGACACCAACACTGAAGCTTTCTTT
TRBJ1-6,14,-,TRBV20-1,many,CSANRISYNSPLHF,TGCAGTGCGAACAGGATCTCCTATAATTCACCCCTCCACTTT